This T cell receptor (beta chain) was obtained from a study of T cell repertoires in cytomegalovirus infection. For the study at large: In public TCR beta signatures, there were indications of both CMV infection and matching HLA type. Study conclusions and caveats: HLA-C-restricted CMV clonotypes gave the most frequent clonotype in two of eight donors. There were carriers of CMV plus the relevant HLA, and cumulative public TCR beta family frequency identified them.

TCRdb fed the reads into MiXCR, producing one record per CDR3 protein. The data hold about 300,000 distinct CDR3 sequences, with 9.6% observed a single time. Germline V gives CDR1 SGHVS, CDR2 FQNEAQ. V lost 1 base and J 7 bases, leaving 11 bases between the germline ends. The CDR3 extends over 15 amino acids. There are many counts of this clonotype. Its matching antigen is unknown. The chain carries TRBV7-8 and TRBJ1-6; D is unclear. The receptor's source is a human donor in good health (CMV status not recorded). Some clones in this sample may be carry-over from other donors' samples. The sequenced material came from PBMCs. The CDR3 region is CASSLVPKTNSPLHF. The CDR3 coding sequence is TGTGCCAGCAGCTTAGTGCCGAAAACCAATTCACCCCTCCACTTT.